Given below is one T cell receptor (beta chain) in context. This entry comes from a study of cytomegalovirus exposure and HLA in healthy donors. The donors, nominally healthy at sampling, likely had unrecorded immune exposures. CDR1 is SNHLY and CDR2 is FYNNEI in the germline V gene. The CDR3 sequence is 12 residues long. V shed 7 bases and J shed 5 bases, with 9 bases lying between them. The study ran its PCR with 60 Vbeta and 13 Jbeta primers. TCRdb keeps only in-frame clones here, not all; method: immunoSEQ multiplex PCR. The data contain more than 110,000 clones, around 85% of them seen just once; the ten biggest clones take up around 4.1%.

The receptor comes from a man aged 40-55 years in good health and CMV-seropositive. The chain carries TRBV2 and TRBJ2-1; a possible D gene is TRBD1 (5 bases). Sequencing was done on a sample of PBMCs. The CDR3 DNA reads as TGTGCCAGCACCAGGGTCGACAATGAGCAGTTCTTC. It is translated as CASTRVDNEQFF.